This T cell receptor (beta chain) was documented in a study of T cells expressing NK-cell markers. The wider study: Cells sorted as CD3+CD56+NKG2C+, CD3+CD56+NKG2C- and CD3+CD56-NKG2C+ T cells supplied the TCR beta repertoires.

From its re-call of the 5' RACE reads, TCRdb lists each CDR3 protein once, without DNA. The repertoire table contains hundreds of thousands of distinct CDR3 sequences. This CDR3 spans 14 amino acids. Germline V lookup: CDR1 SGDLS, CDR2 YYNGEE. The clonotype was recovered from a woman aged 18-70 years in good health. The rearrangement links TRBV9 to TRBJ2-2; TCRdb proposes TRBD1, but this gene call is untestable without DNA. The sequenced sample was blood T cells: a sorted CD56 or NKG2C T cell subset, CD4+ or CD8+ T cells, or bulk PBMC T cells (not recorded which). CDR3 amino acids: CASGEGVNTGELFF. The full variable domain, with the rest looked up from reference TRBV9 and TRBJ2-2, is DSGVTQTPKHLITATGQRVTLRCSPRSGDLSVYWYQQSLDQGLQFLIQYYNGEERAKGNILERFSAQQFPDLHSELNLSSLELGDSALYFCASGEGVNTGELFFGEGSRLTVL.